The TCR beta chain under discussion was sequenced for a study of OX40 agonist ivuxolimab in advanced cancers. Regarding the study in general: Ivuxolimab was a fully human IgG2 agonistic monoclonal antibody targeting the costimulatory receptor OX40 (CD134). The paper describes the monotherapy dose-escalation part (N of about 57 patients) of the phase I trial of ivuxolimab. Intravenous ivuxolimab was administered to patients every 2 weeks at six dose levels: 0.01, 0.1, 0.3, 1.5, 3 and 10 mg/kg. Peripheral TCRbeta sequencing was intended to test whether TCR sequence diversity was altered and clonal T-cell expansion was caused by ivuxolimab. In the dose-escalation cohort, 75% to 90% of patients were male, and the mean age was 60 years with a range of 23 to 79. Three dose-escalation patients achieved partial responses, one with hepatocellular carcinoma and two with cutaneous melanoma. Of the 50 to 55 dose-escalation patients, hepatocellular carcinoma was present in about 20, melanoma in approximately 15, renal cell carcinoma in 9 and head and neck cancer in 9. Prior anti-PD-1, anti-PD-L1 or anti-CTLA-4 therapy was permitted, and 40% of dose-escalation patients had received checkpoint inhibitors. Results and caveats for the whole study, not just this receptor: In the 0.1-3.0 mg/kg groups, partial responders had among the lowest normalized peripheral clonal expansion, particularly in CD8+ T cells. After ivuxolimab, expanded clones were on average more numerous among CD8+ T cells than among CD4+ T cells. Low levels of normalized T-cell clonal expansion were also seen in some patients who did not respond. The antigen specificity of the peripheral T cells that underwent clonal expansion was not determined. Clonal expansion of both CD4+ and CD8+ blood T cells was observed from baseline to week 6 at doses 0.1 to 3.0 mg/kg.

The germline V gene specifies SGHVS as CDR1 and FNYEAQ as CDR2. A distance of 10 bases separates the germline ends of V and J, which lose 3 bases and 7 bases respectively. There are 13 amino acids in the CDR3, from cysteine to phenylalanine inclusive. Only the CDR3 DNA stays, 39 bases, in frame from base 1. Genomic DNA was extracted from sorted cells for sequencing of the TCRbeta CDR3 region. TCRbeta CDR3 regions were sequenced using the immunoSEQ Assay. Here the immuneACCESS table is served through TCRdb, limited to in-frame sequences with V and J called. Missing clones are a known gap in these copies; in checked studies unresolved V genes cover under half, and the rest lacks a known reason. For this sample the table gives under 50,000 clones, of which about 92% were detected only once. Roughly 9% of the sample belongs to the ten largest clones. With regard to this clone: Its antigen remains undetermined. No much larger clonotype is one base removed from it; base qualities were not supplied.

Patients with a history of autoimmune disease or receiving systemic immunosuppression were excluded from the trial. Peripheral blood for TCR sequencing was drawn from every dose cohort at baseline, at cycle 4 day 1 and at cycle 7 day 1. Samples came from an open-label, multicenter, first-in-human phase I dose-escalation trial of ivuxolimab. Adults with locally advanced or metastatic melanoma, renal cell carcinoma, hepatocellular carcinoma or head and neck squamous cell carcinoma were enrolled in the trial. Before TCR sequencing, CD4+ and CD8+ T cells were separately sorted from peripheral blood. Sample: CD4+ or CD8+ T cells sorted from blood, taken in a trial of the OX40 agonist ivuxolimab. The rearranged segments are TRBV7-6 and TRBJ2-1; TRBD1 could be the D gene, as 5 bases match. This TCR came from an adult with an advanced solid tumor such as melanoma, head and neck, liver or kidney cancer. The CDR3 protein: CASSFGPGNEQFF. In nucleotide form, the sequence is TGTGCCAGCAGCTTTGGGCCAGGGAATGAGCAGTTCTTC.